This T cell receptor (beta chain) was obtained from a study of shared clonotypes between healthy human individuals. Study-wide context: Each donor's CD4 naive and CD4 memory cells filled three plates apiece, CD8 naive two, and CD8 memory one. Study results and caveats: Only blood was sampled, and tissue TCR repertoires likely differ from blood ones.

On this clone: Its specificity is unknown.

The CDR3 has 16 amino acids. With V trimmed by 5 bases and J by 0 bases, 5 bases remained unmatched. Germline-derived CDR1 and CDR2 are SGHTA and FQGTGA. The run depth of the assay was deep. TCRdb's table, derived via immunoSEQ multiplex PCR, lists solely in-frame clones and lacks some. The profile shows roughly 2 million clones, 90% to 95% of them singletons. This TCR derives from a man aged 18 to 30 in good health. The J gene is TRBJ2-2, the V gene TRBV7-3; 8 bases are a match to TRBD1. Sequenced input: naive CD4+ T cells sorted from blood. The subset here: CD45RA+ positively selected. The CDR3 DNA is TGTGCCAGCAGCCGGATACAGGGGGCGAACACCGGGGAGCTGTTTTTT. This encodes CASSRIQGANTGELFF.